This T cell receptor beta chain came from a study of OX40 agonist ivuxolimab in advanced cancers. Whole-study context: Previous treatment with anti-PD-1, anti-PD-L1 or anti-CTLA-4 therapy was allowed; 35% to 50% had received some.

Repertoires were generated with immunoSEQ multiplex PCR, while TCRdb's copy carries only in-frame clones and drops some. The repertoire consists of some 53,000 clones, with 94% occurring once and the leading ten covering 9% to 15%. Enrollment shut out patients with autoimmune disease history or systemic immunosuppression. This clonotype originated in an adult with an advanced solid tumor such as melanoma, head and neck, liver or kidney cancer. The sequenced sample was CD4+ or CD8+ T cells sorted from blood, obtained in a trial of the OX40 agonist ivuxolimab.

The CDR3 protein is CSVEGVSGRGIYNEQFF. CDR3 DNA: TGCAGCGTTGAAGGAGTTAGCGGGAGAGGAATCTACAATGAGCAGTTCTTC. The V gene is TRBV29-1, the J gene TRBJ2-1; TRBD2 matches at 9 bases. Germline CDR1 is SQVTM and CDR2 is ANQGSEA. The CDR3 length is 17 residues. Unmatched junction bases numbered 10, after V lost 1 base and J lost 3 bases.